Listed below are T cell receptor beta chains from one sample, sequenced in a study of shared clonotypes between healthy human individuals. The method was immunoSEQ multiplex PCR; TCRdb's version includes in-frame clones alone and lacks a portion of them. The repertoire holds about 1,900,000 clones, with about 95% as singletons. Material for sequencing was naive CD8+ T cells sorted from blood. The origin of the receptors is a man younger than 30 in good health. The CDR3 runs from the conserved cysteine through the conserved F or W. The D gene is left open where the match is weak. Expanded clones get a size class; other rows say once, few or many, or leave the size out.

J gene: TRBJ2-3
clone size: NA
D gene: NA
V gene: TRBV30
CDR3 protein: CAWGPPTDTQYF
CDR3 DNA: TGTGCCTGGGGCCCCCCCACAGATACGCAGTATTTT

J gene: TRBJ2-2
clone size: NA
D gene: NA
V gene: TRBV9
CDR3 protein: CASSVGASRDANTGELFF
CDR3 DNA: TGTGCCAGCAGCGTAGGGGCTAGCAGAGACGCGAACACCGGGGAGCTGTTTTTT

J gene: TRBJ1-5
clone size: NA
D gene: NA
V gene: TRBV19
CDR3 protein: CASSMLPGFDQPQHF
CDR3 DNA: TGTGCCAGTAGTATGTTACCGGGGTTTGATCAGCCCCAGCATTTT

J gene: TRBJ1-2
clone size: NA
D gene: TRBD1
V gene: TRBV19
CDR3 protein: CASTGEDLTNYGYTF
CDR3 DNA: TGTGCCAGCACAGGGGAGGATTTGACCAACTATGGCTACACCTTC

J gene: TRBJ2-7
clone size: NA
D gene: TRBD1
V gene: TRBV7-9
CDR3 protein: CASSFPGQGDYEQYF
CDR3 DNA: TGTGCCAGCAGCTTCCCCGGACAGGGAGATTACGAGCAGTACTTC

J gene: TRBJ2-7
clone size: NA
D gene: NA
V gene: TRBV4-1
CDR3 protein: CASSQVSMGYEQYF
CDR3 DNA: TGCGCCAGCAGCCAAGTATCTATGGGCTACGAGCAGTACTTC

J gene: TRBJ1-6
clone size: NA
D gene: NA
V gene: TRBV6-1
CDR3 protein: CASSEGYNSPLHF
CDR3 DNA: TGTGCCAGCAGTGAGGGGTATAATTCACCCCTCCACTTT

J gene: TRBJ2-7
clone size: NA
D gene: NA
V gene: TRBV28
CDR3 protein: CASSLGGSSYEQYF
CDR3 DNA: TGTGCCAGCAGTTTAGGAGGCAGTTCCTACGAGCAGTACTTC

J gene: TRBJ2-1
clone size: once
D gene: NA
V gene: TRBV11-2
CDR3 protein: CATPKGTSDNEQFF
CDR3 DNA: TGTGCCACCCCGAAAGGGACAAGTGACAATGAGCAGTTCTTC

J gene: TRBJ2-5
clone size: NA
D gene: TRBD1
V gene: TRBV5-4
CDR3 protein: CASSLGTGGMETQYF
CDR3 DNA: TGTGCCAGCAGCTTGGGGACAGGGGGCATGGAGACCCAGTACTTC

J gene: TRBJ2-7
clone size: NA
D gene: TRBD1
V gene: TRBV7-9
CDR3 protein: CASSFATGGDEQYF
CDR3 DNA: TGTGCCAGCAGCTTCGCGACAGGGGGCGACGAGCAGTACTTC

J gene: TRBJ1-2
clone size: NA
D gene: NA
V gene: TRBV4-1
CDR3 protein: CASSQGEMAAPLYGYTF
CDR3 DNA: TGCGCCAGCAGCCAAGGTGAGATGGCGGCTCCTCTCTATGGCTACACCTTC

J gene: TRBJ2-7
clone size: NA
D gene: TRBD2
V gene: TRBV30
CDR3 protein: CAWSTRDYSPSYEQYF
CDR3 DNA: TGTGCCTGGAGTACCCGGGACTATAGTCCCTCCTACGAGCAGTACTTC

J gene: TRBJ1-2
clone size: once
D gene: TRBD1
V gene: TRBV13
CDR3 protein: CASSSADRGRGYTF
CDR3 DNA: TGTGCCAGCAGCTCCGCGGACAGGGGTCGTGGCTACACCTTC

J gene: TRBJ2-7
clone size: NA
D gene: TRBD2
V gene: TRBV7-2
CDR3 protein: CASSLVLAGGPDEQYF
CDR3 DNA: TGTGCCAGCAGCTTAGTACTAGCGGGAGGGCCAGACGAGCAGTACTTC

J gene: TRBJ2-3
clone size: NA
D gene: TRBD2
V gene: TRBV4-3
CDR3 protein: CASSQTWGRTSGSGGTDTQYF
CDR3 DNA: TGCGCCAGCAGCCAAACCTGGGGGAGGACTAGCGGGAGCGGAGGCACAGATACGCAGTATTTT

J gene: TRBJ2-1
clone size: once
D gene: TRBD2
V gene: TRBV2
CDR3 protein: CASRGLAGGQYQNNEQFF
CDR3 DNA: TGTGCCAGCAGGGGACTAGCGGGGGGGCAGTACCAAAACAATGAGCAGTTCTTC

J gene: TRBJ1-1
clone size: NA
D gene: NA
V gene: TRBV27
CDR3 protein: CASSLSLGAITEAFF
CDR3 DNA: TGTGCCAGCAGTTTATCCCTCGGGGCGATCACTGAAGCTTTCTTT

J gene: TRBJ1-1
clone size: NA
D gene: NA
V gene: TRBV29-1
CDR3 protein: CSVEAPTDEAFF
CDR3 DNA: TGCAGCGTTGAAGCCCCGACAGATGAAGCTTTCTTT

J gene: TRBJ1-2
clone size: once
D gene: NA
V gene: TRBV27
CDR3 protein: CANHHSAQVYGYTF
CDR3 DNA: TGTGCCAACCATCATTCTGCCCAGGTCTATGGCTACACCTTC

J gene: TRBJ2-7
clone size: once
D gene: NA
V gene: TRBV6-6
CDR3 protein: CASSSTSYEQYF
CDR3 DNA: TGTGCCAGCAGTTCAACCTCCTACGAGCAGTACTTC

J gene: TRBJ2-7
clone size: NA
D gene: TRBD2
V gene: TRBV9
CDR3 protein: CASSAGGVGYEQYF
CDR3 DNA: TGTGCCAGCAGCGCGGGGGGGGTCGGCTACGAGCAGTACTTC

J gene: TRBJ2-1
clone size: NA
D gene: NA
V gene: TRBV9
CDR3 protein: CASSVARGGEQFF
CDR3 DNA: TGTGCCAGCAGCGTAGCCAGGGGGGGTGAGCAGTTCTTC

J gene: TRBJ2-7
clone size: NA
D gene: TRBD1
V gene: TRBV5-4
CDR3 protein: CASSLDGTGPYEQYF
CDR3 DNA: TGTGCCAGCAGCTTGGATGGGACAGGGCCCTACGAGCAGTACTTC

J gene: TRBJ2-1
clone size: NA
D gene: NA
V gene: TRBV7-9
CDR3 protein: CAVIFGAEQFF
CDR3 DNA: TGTGCCGTCATTTTCGGGGCGGAGCAGTTCTTC

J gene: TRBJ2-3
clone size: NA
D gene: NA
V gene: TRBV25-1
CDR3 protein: CASSATGGGTQYF
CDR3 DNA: TGTGCCAGCAGTGCCACAGGGGGAGGGACGCAGTATTTT

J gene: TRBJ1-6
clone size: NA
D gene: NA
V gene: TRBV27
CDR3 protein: CASSLSWDSPLHF
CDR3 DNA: TGTGCCAGCAGTTTATCGTGGGATTCACCCCTCCACTTT

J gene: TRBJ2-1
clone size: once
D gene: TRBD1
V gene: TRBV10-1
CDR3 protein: CASSEPGQGINEQFF
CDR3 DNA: TGCGCCAGCAGTGAGCCGGGACAGGGAATCAATGAGCAGTTCTTC

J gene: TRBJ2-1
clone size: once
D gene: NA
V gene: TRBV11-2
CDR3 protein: CASTVPDPGDEQFF
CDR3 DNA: TGTGCCAGCACAGTCCCCGATCCAGGCGATGAGCAGTTCTTC

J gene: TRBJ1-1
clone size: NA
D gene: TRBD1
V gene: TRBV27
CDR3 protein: CASSPAGQGSGAFF
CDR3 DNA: TGTGCCAGCAGTCCAGCTGGACAGGGGTCTGGGGCTTTCTTT

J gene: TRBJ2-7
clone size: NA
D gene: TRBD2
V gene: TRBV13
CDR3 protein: CASSFPAGGRTYEQYF
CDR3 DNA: TGTGCCAGCAGCTTCCCAGCGGGGGGACGTACCTACGAGCAGTACTTC

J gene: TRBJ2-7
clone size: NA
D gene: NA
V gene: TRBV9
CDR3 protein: CASSVGGNTYEQYF
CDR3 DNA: TGTGCCAGCAGCGTAGGCGGGAATACTTACGAGCAGTACTTC

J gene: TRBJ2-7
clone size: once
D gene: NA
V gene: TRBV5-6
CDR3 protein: CASSLGGGPYEQYF
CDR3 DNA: TGTGCCAGCAGCTTGGGGGGCGGACCCTACGAGCAGTACTTC

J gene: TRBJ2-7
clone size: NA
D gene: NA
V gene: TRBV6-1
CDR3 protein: CASSERWGELGYEQYF
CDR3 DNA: TGTGCCAGCAGTGAAAGGTGGGGGGAGTTGGGCTACGAGCAGTACTTC

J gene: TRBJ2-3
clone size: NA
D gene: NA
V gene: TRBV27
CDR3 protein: CASSTGTKSTDTQYF
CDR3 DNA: TGTGCCAGCAGTACAGGGACAAAGAGCACAGATACGCAGTATTTT

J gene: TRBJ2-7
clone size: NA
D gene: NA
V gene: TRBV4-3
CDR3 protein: CASSQGLSYEQYF
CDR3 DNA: TGCGCCAGCAGCCAAGGACTAAGCTACGAGCAGTACTTC

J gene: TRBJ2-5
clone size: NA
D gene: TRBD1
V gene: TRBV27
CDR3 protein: CASSPGTGAWETQYF
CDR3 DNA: TGTGCCAGCAGCCCCGGGACAGGGGCTTGGGAGACCCAGTACTTC

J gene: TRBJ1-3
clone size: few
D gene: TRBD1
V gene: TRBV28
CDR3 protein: CASSTTGWGFGNTIYF
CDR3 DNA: TGTGCCAGCAGTACGACAGGGTGGGGATTTGGAAACACCATATATTTT

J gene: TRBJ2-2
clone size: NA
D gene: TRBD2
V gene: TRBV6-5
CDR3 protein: CASSYAPGGGELFF
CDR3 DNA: TGTGCCAGCAGTTACGCCCCGGGGGGCGGGGAGCTGTTTTTT

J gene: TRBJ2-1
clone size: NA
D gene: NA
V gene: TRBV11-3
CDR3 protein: CASSLDASSYNEQFF
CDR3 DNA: TGTGCCAGCAGCTTAGATGCGAGCTCCTACAATGAGCAGTTCTTC

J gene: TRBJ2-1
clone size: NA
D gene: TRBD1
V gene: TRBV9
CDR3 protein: CASSLRDRGKDNEQFF
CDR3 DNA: TGTGCCAGTAGCCTCAGGGACAGGGGTAAAGACAATGAGCAGTTCTTC

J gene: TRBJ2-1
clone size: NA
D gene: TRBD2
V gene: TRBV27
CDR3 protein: CASSQTSGGVYNEQFF
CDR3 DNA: TGTGCCAGCAGTCAGACTAGCGGGGGGGTTTACAATGAGCAGTTCTTC

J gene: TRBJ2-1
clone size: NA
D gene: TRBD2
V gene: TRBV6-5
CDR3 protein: CASTPGLGLYNEQFF
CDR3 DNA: TGTGCCAGCACCCCGGGACTAGGGCTATACAATGAGCAGTTCTTC

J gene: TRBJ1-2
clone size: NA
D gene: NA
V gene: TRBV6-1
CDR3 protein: CASSPRGGADGYTF
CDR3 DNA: TGTGCCAGCAGTCCCCGGGGGGGGGCAGATGGCTACACCTTC

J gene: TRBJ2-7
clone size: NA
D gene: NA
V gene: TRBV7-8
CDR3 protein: CASSFLSYEQYF
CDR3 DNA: TGTGCCAGCAGCTTCCTCTCCTACGAGCAGTACTTC

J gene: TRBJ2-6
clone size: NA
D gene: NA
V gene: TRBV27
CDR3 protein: CASSQISGANVLTF
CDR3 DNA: TGTGCCAGCAGTCAGATATCTGGGGCCAACGTCCTGACTTTC